Following are 19 T cell receptor beta chains from one sample sequenced in a study of blood T cell repertoires in COVID-19. TCRdb's table, derived via immunoSEQ multiplex PCR, lists solely in-frame clones and lacks some. The table shows about half a million clones, with 80% to 90% occurring only once. Input material: peripheral blood. Receptors were obtained from a human donor in a cohort sampled during active COVID-19.

V and J are TRBV27 and TRBJ1-1; the D gene is possibly TRBD1 (6 bases). With 2 bases removed from V and 5 bases from J, the gap between germline ends came to 12 bases. The CDR3 is made up of 14 amino acids. Germline CDR1 and CDR2: MNHEY and SMNVEV (reference sequence). In DNA form, the CDR3 reads TGTGCCAGCAGTTTAAACAGGGTGGATACTGAAGCTTTCTTT. Translation gives CASSLNRVDTEAFF.

This clone came up once. The chain employs TRBV5-5 and TRBJ1-5; weak D call: TRBD1 (5 bases). Germline V gene data show CDR1 as SGHKS and CDR2 as YYEKEE (reference sequence). Between the trimmed V and J ends, which lost 4 bases and 0 bases, there was a span of 20 bases. This CDR3 has 18 amino acids. CDR3 coding DNA: TGTGCCAGCAGCCCCCACCTGACAGAGGCTCATAGCAATCAGCCCCAGCATTTT. Translating it yields CASSPHLTEAHSNQPQHF.

The chain employs TRBV3-1 (or the pseudogene TRBV3-2) and TRBJ1-3; no definite D call. This CDR3 has 14 amino acids. The V and J ends lost 3 bases and 4 bases respectively, with 10 bases between them. The germline gives CDR1 LGHDT, CDR2 YNNKEL (reference sequence). The CDR3 sequence is CASSQESRGNTIYF. CDR3 bases: TGTGCCAGCAGCCAGGAATCGAGGGGAAACACCATATATTTT.

In its sample, this clone was seen once. J is TRBJ1-1 and V is TRBV6-2 or TRBV6-3, with a weak D call TRBD1 (5 bases). The CDR3 covers 16 residues. Trimming took off 0 bases at V and 5 bases at J, with 16 bases between the two ends. The germline V gene encodes CDR1 MNHEY and CDR2 SVGEGT. This CDR3 is CASSYSGGKKETEAFF. CDR3 DNA sequence: TGTGCCAGCAGTTACTCGGGGGGAAAGAAGGAGACTGAAGCTTTCTTT.

The gene calls are TRBV7-3 and TRBJ1-2; perhaps TRBD1 as D (6 bases). Germline loops: CDR1 SGHTA, CDR2 FQGTGA. Trimming pared 4 bases from V and 4 bases from J, leaving 16 bases between. There are 15 residues in the CDR3. This CDR3 is CASSSTKRTVYGYTF. CDR3 nucleotide sequence: TGTGCCAGCAGCTCGACAAAGAGGACAGTCTATGGCTACACCTTC. Variable domain in full (rest from reference TRBV7-3 and TRBJ1-2): GAGVSQTPSNKVTEKGKYVELRCDPISGHTALYWYRQSLGQGPEFLIYFQGTGAADDSGLPNDRFFAVRPEGSVSTLKIQRTERGDSAVYLCASSSTKRTVYGYTFGSGTRLTVV.

This clone occurred once. The J gene is TRBJ2-1, the V gene TRBV5-1; 11 nucleotides agree with TRBD2. Germline CDR1 is SGHRS and CDR2 is YFSETQ. The CDR3 loop spans 16 amino acids. V lost 4 bases and J lost 8; bases outside the gene matches: 11. The CDR3 DNA sequence: TGCGCCAGCAGCGCCTACCCTAGCGGGAGGATCGATGAGCAGTTCTTC. It yields the protein CASSAYPSGRIDEQFF.

The V call is TRBV19, the J call TRBJ2-1; 10 bases map to TRBD2. The CDR3 contains 16 residues. Germline CDR1 reads LNHDA; CDR2 reads SQIVND (reference sequence). V was pared by 5 bases and J by 10 bases, with 14 bases of the junction left unmatched. The CDR3 DNA is TGTGCCAGTAGTCCAAATCTAGCGGGAGTCTTAGGCGAGCAGTTCTTC. It specifies CASSPNLAGVLGEQFF.

This clone was recorded a few times. The chain recombines TRBV6-1 with TRBJ2-3, with a weak D call TRBD2 (6 bases). This CDR3 region has 14 residues. The germline V and J ends were trimmed by 4 bases and 4 bases, with 12 bases remaining between them. The germline gives CDR1 MNHNS, CDR2 SASEGT. As DNA, the CDR3 is TGTGCCAGCAGTGCCGGGGGAGGAGCAGATACGCAGTATTTT. The encoded protein is CASSAGGGADTQYF.

The CDR3 coding sequence is TGTGCCATCAGTGAGTCTACCCAAACCGGTCCCGGGGAGCTGTTTTTT. It codes for CAISESTQTGPGELFF. The chain has TRBV10-3 and TRBJ2-2; D remains ambiguous. V lost 0 bases and J lost 6, with 14 bases in between. The CDR3 is made up of 16 amino acids. Germline lookup yields CDR1 ENHRY and CDR2 SYGVKD.

In this sample, this clone turned up once. The J gene is TRBJ2-7, the V gene TRBV4-2; 9 positions agree with TRBD2. This CDR3 spans 15 amino acids. The trim removed 4 bases at V and 4 bases at J, leaving 8 bases unmatched. CDR1 is LGHNA and CDR2 is YNFKEQ in the germline V gene. CDR3 sequence: CASSPYSGSQYEQYF. CDR3 DNA: TGTGCCAGCAGCCCCTATAGCGGGAGTCAATACGAGCAGTACTTC.

This clone has more than one count but fewer than ten. CDR3 amino acids: CASRGTGGVDGYTF. The CDR3 DNA reads as TGTGCCAGCAGGGGGACAGGGGGCGTCGATGGCTACACCTTC. This chain links TRBV9 with TRBJ1-2; 12 bases fit TRBD1. V lost 5 bases and J lost 6; bases outside the gene matches: 5. Germline V gene sequence: CDR1 SGDLS, CDR2 YYNGEE. This CDR3 is built from 14 residues.

The V gene is TRBV3-1 (or the pseudogene TRBV3-2), the J gene TRBJ2-7; weak D call: TRBD2 (5 bases). In germline, CDR1 is LGHDT, CDR2 YNNKEL (reference sequence). Trimming took 6 bases from V and 7 from J, leaving 16 bases between them. The CDR3 is made up of 13 amino acids. In DNA form, the CDR3 reads TGTGCCAGCAGTCACCCAGGAGGTGGGGAGCAGTACTTC. It translates to CASSHPGGGEQYF.

This chain connects TRBV7-3 to TRBJ2-5; D ambiguous. From germline, CDR1 is SGHTA and CDR2 FQGTGA. V was shortened by 5 bases and J by 1 base, with 8 bases between the two germline ends. This CDR3 contains 13 residues. The CDR3 region has the DNA TGTGCCAGCAGCCTCCAGGTCCAAGAGACCCAGTACTTC. Translating it yields CASSLQVQETQYF.

This chain connects TRBV12-3 or TRBV12-4 to TRBJ1-2, with 8 nucleotides matching TRBD1. V dropped 5 bases and J dropped 4; count of bases not matched to a gene: 3. This CDR3 region has 13 residues. DNA of the CDR3: TGTGCCAGCAGTCGGGACAGGATCTATGGCTACACCTTC. Translated, it gives CASSRDRIYGYTF.

The V and J genes are TRBV11-3 and TRBJ2-2; 10 bases are shared with TRBD2. The CDR3 spans 16 residues. Unmatched junction bases numbered 2, after V lost 4 bases and J lost 0 bases. Germline assignment: CDR1 SGHNT and CDR2 YENEEA. The DNA of the CDR3 is TGTGCCAGCAGCTCGGGACTAGCGTCGAACACCGGGGAGCTGTTTTTT. Translation: CASSSGLASNTGELFF.

The chain carries TRBV28 and TRBJ2-1; TRBD2 matches 16 bases. The CDR3 consists of 16 residues. V was clipped by 7 bases and J by 7 bases; unmatched bases: 7. From germline, CDR1 is MDHEN and CDR2 SYDVKM. The CDR3 reads CASNPGLAGGPNEQFF. The CDR3 bases are TGTGCCAGCAACCCGGGACTAGCGGGAGGGCCGAATGAGCAGTTCTTC. Full variable domain (remainder filled in from reference TRBV28 and TRBJ2-1): DVKVTQSSRYLVKRTGEKVFLECVQDMDHENMFWYRQDPGLGLRLIYFSYDVKMKEKGDIPEGYSVSREKKERFSLILESASTNQTSMYLCASNPGLAGGPNEQFFGPGTRLTVL.

This rearrangement joins TRBV11-2 to TRBJ2-7; the D gene is possibly TRBD1 (5 bases). Germline V CDR1 and CDR2: SGHAT, FQNNGV. This CDR3 comprises 14 residues. Trimming left V 2 bases short and J 2 bases short, with 10 bases between. The CDR3: CASSLSQGAYEQYF. DNA for the CDR3: TGTGCCAGCAGCTTATCCCAGGGCGCCTACGAGCAGTACTTC.

V usage is TRBV7-2 and J usage is TRBJ2-1, with D perhaps TRBD2 (5 bases). The CDR3 runs to 16 residues. Germline assignment: CDR1 SGHTA and CDR2 FQGNSA. The germline V and J ends were trimmed by 1 base and 2 bases, with 12 bases remaining between them. CDR3 amino acids: CASSLGSLAPYNEQFF. The CDR3 DNA reads as TGTGCCAGCAGCTTAGGTAGTCTAGCCCCCTACAATGAGCAGTTCTTC.

The chain recombines TRBV7-9 with TRBJ1-3; a weak D match, TRBD1 (5 bases). The CDR3 is made up of 15 amino acids. Germline CDR1 reads SEHNR; CDR2 reads FQNEAQ (reference sequence). Trimming took 1 base from V and 1 from J, leaving 8 bases between them. CDR3 protein: CASSLGRVSGNTIYF. As DNA, the CDR3 is TGTGCCAGCAGCTTAGGCAGGGTATCTGGAAACACCATATATTTT. The complete variable domain, with remaining parts taken from reference TRBV7-9 and TRBJ1-3, reads DTGVSQNPRHKITKRGQNVTFRCDPISEHNRLYWYRQTLGQGPEFLTYFQNEAQLEKSRLLSDRFSAERPKGSFSTLEIQRTEQGDSAMYLCASSLGRVSGNTIYFGEGSWLTVV.